This T cell receptor (beta chain) was observed in a study of cytomegalovirus exposure and HLA in healthy donors. There are a few counts of this clone. Its antigen remains unknown. It was with 60 Vbeta and 13 Jbeta primers that the PCR ran. As handled by the study authors: In a later analysis, the count reached 80 million or so unique TCR beta chains, with 10 million to 11 million shared. Repertoires were generated with immunoSEQ multiplex PCR, while TCRdb's copy carries only in-frame clones and drops some. For V, J and clone size, that table is used; D and trimming come from the DNA. Counted here are roughly 110,000 clones, 70% to 80% occurring once; the ten biggest clones make up approximately 2%. CDR1 is MNHEY and CDR2 is SMNVEV in the germline V gene (reference sequence). V was clipped by 3 bases and J by 1 base, with 9 bases between them. The CDR3 runs 14 residues. Whole-study findings and limits: The study found most TCR sequences rare, yet found some public TCRs in many donors.

The sequence was obtained from a human donor in good health. Material for sequencing was PBMCs. V is TRBV27 and J is TRBJ1-1, with a possible D match to TRBD1 (5 bases). CDR3 sequence: CASSFRARNTEAFF. The CDR3 DNA is TGTGCCAGCAGTTTCAGGGCCAGGAACACTGAAGCTTTCTTT.